A single sample is the source of the 27 T cell receptor beta chains below, sequenced in a study of T cell repertoires in cytomegalovirus infection. TCRdb processed the reads anew with MiXCR; each CDR3 protein has one entry. The sample lists about 900,000 distinct CDR3 sequences; 31% were seen once. Which antigens these TCRs recognize remains unknown. The specimen comprised cultured CD8+ T cells from PBMCs, sampled from culture after CMV antigen stimulation. These receptors originate from a human donor in good health (CMV status not recorded). Some clones in this sample may be carry-over from other donors' samples.

This clonotype came up many times. The V gene is TRBV7-9, the J gene TRBJ1-2, with no clear D. There are 13 residues in the CDR3. V was cut by 5 bases and J by 4 bases, with 11 bases left in between. Germline loops: CDR1 SEHNR, CDR2 FQNEAQ (reference sequence). CDR3: CASSHEPSYGYTF. The DNA for the CDR3 is TGTGCCAGCAGCCACGAGCCTTCCTATGGCTACACCTTC.

There are many counts of this clonotype. This chain uses TRBV7-8 with TRBJ1-1; a possible D gene is TRBD1 (6 bases). The germline gives CDR1 SGHVS, CDR2 FQNEAQ. Trimming removed 7 bases from V and 1 base from J, with 16 bases in between. CDR3 size: 15 residues. In DNA form, the CDR3 reads TGTGCCAGCACCAGAGGGGGAGCAAAGAACACTGAAGCTTTCTTT. This translates into CASTRGGAKNTEAFF.

The chain recombines TRBV5-4 with TRBJ1-1, with D perhaps TRBD1 (6 bases). Trimming shortened V by 0 bases and J by 7 bases, and 16 bases separated the two germline ends. The germline CDR1 and CDR2 sequences are SGHNT and YYREEE (reference sequence). The CDR3 has 15 residues. Here the CDR3 DNA reads TGTGCCAGCAGCTTGGACCCAGGGGATGGTGGTGAAGCTTTCTTT. Translating it yields CASSLDPGDGGEAFF.

About this clonotype: Germline is not matched at one junction end, which may reflect a read error. The chain is built from TRBV20-1 and TRBJ2-3; TRBD2 agrees at 11 bases. Germline V gene sequence: CDR1 DFQATT, CDR2 SNEGSKA (reference sequence). The CDR3 sequence is 18 residues long. The CDR3 region is CSARGASGGPTLTDMQYF. The CDR3 nucleotides are TGCAGTGCTAGAGGGGCTAGCGGGGGGCCCACTCTCACAGATATGCAGTATTTT.

This clonotype was recorded at least ten times. The chain joins TRBV7-2 to TRBJ2-5, with D possibly being TRBD1 (6 bases). Germline CDR1 is SGHTA and CDR2 is FQGNSA. Trimming pared 4 bases from V and 5 bases from J, leaving 14 bases between. This CDR3 contains 14 residues. The CDR3: CASSYGQFPETQYF. The CDR3 region has the DNA TGTGCCAGCAGCTATGGACAGTTCCCCGAGACCCAGTACTTC.

V gene TRBV7-9 combines with J gene TRBJ2-3; D might be TRBD2 (6 bases). Germline CDR1 and CDR2: SEHNR and FQNEAQ (reference sequence). The germline V and J ends were trimmed by 0 bases and 0 bases, with 13 bases remaining between them. The CDR3 runs to 17 residues. CDR3 DNA sequence: TGTGCCAGCAGCTTAGCGTATTCCGGGACTAGCACAGATACGCAGTATTTT. Protein sequence: CASSLAYSGTSTDTQYF. The entire variable domain, with the rest obtained from reference TRBV7-9 and TRBJ2-3, is as follows: DTGVSQNPRHKITKRGQNVTFRCDPISEHNRLYWYRQTLGQGPEFLTYFQNEAQLEKSRLLSDRFSAERPKGSFSTLEIQRTEQGDSAMYLCASSLAYSGTSTDTQYFGPGTRLTVL.

The V gene is TRBV4-3, the J gene TRBJ2-5, with D perhaps assigned TRBD1 or TRBD2 (6 bases each). V gave up 0 bases and J gave up 5 bases, with 22 bases separating them. This CDR3 has 18 residues. Per the germline V gene, CDR1 is LGHNA and CDR2 is YSLEER. The chain's CDR3 is CASSQEAQPGGPSETQYF. CDR3 in DNA: TGCGCCAGCAGCCAAGAAGCCCAGCCTGGGGGGCCTTCCGAGACCCAGTACTTC.

The table lists this clonotype with many counts. The chain has TRBV6-1 and TRBJ2-1; tentatively, D is TRBD2 (5 bases). The CDR3 runs to 14 residues. CDR1 and CDR2 from the germline V gene are MNHNS and SASEGT. Trimming stripped 0 bases from V and 8 bases from J, with 11 bases between. The DNA for the CDR3 is TGTGCCAGCAGTGAAGCCAATTCCGGGGATGAGCAGTTCTTC. Translated: CASSEANSGDEQFF.

This clonotype was recorded a few times. The chain employs TRBV7-6 and TRBJ2-3; 7 nucleotides agree with TRBD2. The CDR3 consists of 18 residues. Germline CDR1 and CDR2: SGHVS and FNYEAQ. The ends lost 2 bases at V and 1 base at J; junction bases unmatched: 12. The CDR3 is CASSLRGERGAGTDTQYF. CDR3 in DNA: TGTGCCAGCAGCTTAAGGGGAGAGCGGGGAGCGGGCACAGATACGCAGTATTTT.

CDR3 protein: CASSLLGRRGNTEAFF. In DNA, the CDR3 is TGTGCCAGCAGTTTATTAGGCCGACGCGGGAACACTGAAGCTTTCTTT. The gene calls are TRBV28 and TRBJ1-1; the D is unclear. Germline assignment: CDR1 MDHEN and CDR2 SYDVKM. Trimming shortened V by 1 base and J by 1 base, and 13 bases separated the two germline ends. CDR3 length: 16 residues.

This clonotype showed up many times. The V and J genes are TRBV7-2 and TRBJ2-1, with D unresolved. The length of the CDR3 is 13 residues. Trimming shortened V by 10 bases and J by 7 bases, and 17 bases separated the two germline ends. Looked up from germline, CDR1 is SGHTA and CDR2 is FQGNSA. The CDR3 bases are TGTGCCATTTTCCCGACGGGTGGGAATGAGCAGTTCTTC. Protein: CAIFPTGGNEQFF.

This clonotype was counted only a few times. The V gene is TRBV6-6, the J gene TRBJ1-4; tentatively, D is TRBD1 (5 bases). CDR1 is MNHNY and CDR2 is SVGAGI in the germline V gene (reference sequence). V was clipped by 4 bases and J by 8 bases, with 20 bases between them. The CDR3 has 16 amino acids. DNA of the CDR3: TGTGCCAGCAGTTTCGGTGGGGCGCAGGGTCAGGAAAAACTGTTTTTT. Residues: CASSFGGAQGQEKLFF.

This clonotype showed up many times. This rearrangement joins TRBV24-1 to TRBJ2-5, with D perhaps matching TRBD1 (7 bases). Germline V gives CDR1 KGHDR, CDR2 SFDVKD. Deletions cut 4 bases from V and 3 bases from J, with 11 bases between. The CDR3 is 14 residues long. CDR3 amino acids: CATSETGEEETQYF. CDR3 nucleotide sequence: TGTGCCACCAGTGAAACAGGGGAGGAAGAGACCCAGTACTTC.

The chain uses TRBV12-5 and TRBJ2-2; D is possibly TRBD1 or TRBD2 (6 bases each). The CDR3 extends over 15 amino acids. Germline values: CDR1 LGHNT, CDR2 FRNRAP. V dropped 1 base and J dropped 2 bases, with 8 bases sitting between them. This CDR3 is CASGLGGANTGELFF. The CDR3 bases are TGTGCTAGTGGTTTGGGGGGGGCAAACACCGGGGAGCTGTTTTTT.

This sequence joins TRBV12-3 or TRBV12-4 and TRBJ1-2; no clear D gene. The CDR3 is 16 residues long. V was pared by 2 bases and J by 4 bases, with 17 bases between. CDR3: CASSLLRNGAPYGYTF. The CDR3, as DNA: TGTGCCAGCAGTTTACTCAGGAACGGCGCTCCCTATGGCTACACCTTC.

The V call is TRBV6-2 or TRBV6-3, the J call TRBJ1-1; D not certain. V shed 6 bases and J shed 1 base, with 18 bases lying between them. The CDR3 is 16 residues long. Germline CDR1 is MNHEY and CDR2 is SVGEGT. CDR3 DNA: TGTGCCAGCAGCCCGCTGTGGCAGACGAGGAACACTGAAGCTTTCTTT. As protein: CASSPLWQTRNTEAFF.

This chain links TRBV15 with TRBJ2-3, with 7 bases identical to TRBD2. The V gene end was trimmed by 11 bases and the J gene end by 0 bases; junction bases not matched to a gene: 11. The CDR3 spans 15 residues. Germline lookup yields CDR1 LNHNV and CDR2 YYDKDF (reference sequence). The CDR3 DNA reads as TGTGCCGCGCGTCTTTCTAGCGGCAGCACAGATACGCAGTATTTT. It yields the protein CAARLSSGSTDTQYF.

Here the CDR3 DNA reads TGCAGTGCTACAGGCACGTTAGACAGGGTGGATTCACCCCTCCACTTT. Translated: CSATGTLDRVDSPLHF. The V call is TRBV20-1, the J call TRBJ1-6; 7 bases align to TRBD1. Germline assignment: CDR1 DFQATT and CDR2 SNEGSKA (reference sequence). Trimming removed 4 bases from V and 8 bases from J; junction bases left unmatched: 14. The CDR3 is 16 residues long.

V and J are TRBV12-5 and TRBJ2-7; TRBD1 or TRBD2 may be the D gene (5 bases each). The CDR3 loop spans 13 amino acids. Germline V gene sequence: CDR1 LGHNT, CDR2 FRNRAP. V was clipped by 7 bases and J by 2 bases, with 12 bases between them. For the CDR3, the DNA is TGTGCTAGTGCCCAGGGACCTCCCTACGAGCAGTACTTC. Amino acid sequence: CASAQGPPYEQYF.

The genes are TRBV25-1 and TRBJ1-6; possible D gene TRBD1, 5 bases. The CDR3 covers 16 residues. The V gene lost 0 bases and the J gene lost 13 bases, with 19 bases spanning the gap. From germline, CDR1 is MGHDK and CDR2 SYGVNS. CDR3 DNA: TGTGCCAGCAGTGAATATTACAGGTCCCAGGGAGAGCCCCTCCACTTT. Its protein product is CASSEYYRSQGEPLHF.

This chain uses TRBV7-2 with TRBJ2-7, with 8 bases that match TRBD2. V was pared by 5 bases and J by 3 bases, with 9 bases of the junction left unmatched. Germline lookup yields CDR1 SGHTA and CDR2 FQGNSA. The CDR3 consists of 15 residues. CDR3 residues: CASSPLAGTYYEQYF. In DNA form, the CDR3 reads TGTGCCAGCAGCCCCCTAGCGGGTACTTACTACGAGCAGTACTTC.

This clonotype was counted between two and nine times. V usage is TRBV12-3 or TRBV12-4 and J usage is TRBJ1-1; TRBD1 might be the D (5 bases). This CDR3 contains 15 residues. The V end was cut by 4 bases, the J end by 7 bases, with 19 bases between. CDR3: CASSSPMGVVIEAFF. The CDR3 bases are TGTGCCAGCAGTTCCCCCATGGGGGTCGTAATTGAAGCTTTCTTT.

The chain links TRBV7-9 to TRBJ2-7, with a tentative D call TRBD1 (7 bases). The germline V gene encodes CDR1 SEHNR and CDR2 FQNEAQ (reference sequence). This CDR3 has 13 residues. The V end lost 3 bases, the J end lost 5 bases, and 11 bases lay between the germline ends. Here the CDR3 DNA reads TGTGCCAGCAGCTTGACAGGGAGGCACGAGCAGTACGTC. Amino acids: CASSLTGRHEQYV.

This clonotype was recorded once. The chain employs TRBV5-8 and TRBJ1-6; D is uncertain. The CDR3 spans 9 residues. V dropped 5 bases and J dropped 13 bases, with 4 bases sitting between them. Germline CDR1 and CDR2: SGHTS and YDEGEE. CDR3 amino acids: CASRIPLHF. CDR3 sequence (DNA): TGTGCCAGCAGGATTCCCCTCCACTTT. Full variable domain (rest looked up from reference TRBV5-8 and TRBJ1-6): EAGVTQSPTHLIKTRGQQATLRCSPISGHTSVYWYQQALGLGLQFLLWYDEGEERNRGNFPPRFSGRQFPNYSSELNVNALELEDSALYLCASRIPLHFGNGTRLTVT.

This chain links TRBV7-6 with TRBJ1-1; perhaps TRBD1 as D (5 bases). The CDR3 runs to 16 residues. The germline gives CDR1 SGHVS, CDR2 FNYEAQ. V was shortened by 1 base and J by 3 bases, with 15 bases between the two germline ends. In DNA, the CDR3 is TGTGCCAGCAGCTTAGGAGGGCCAGGGTCCGACACTGAAGCTTTCTTT. Residues: CASSLGGPGSDTEAFF. The full variable domain, rest sourced from reference TRBV7-6 and TRBJ1-1, is GAGVSQSPRYKVTKRGQDVALRCDPISGHVSLYWYRQALGQGPEFLTYFNYEAQQDKSGLPNDRFSAERPEGSISTLTIQRTEQRDSAMYRCASSLGGPGSDTEAFFGQGTRLTVV.

The J gene is TRBJ2-7, the V gene TRBV2; D gene ambiguous. The germline CDR1 and CDR2 sequences are SNHLY and FYNNEI. The CDR3 is 13 amino acids. V was trimmed by 6 bases and J by 4 bases, leaving 13 bases between them. This CDR3 is CASRPESSYEQYF. The CDR3 bases are TGTGCCAGCAGGCCAGAGTCCTCTTACGAGCAGTACTTC.

This clonotype was detected a few times. The chain employs TRBV27 and TRBJ1-1; tentative D call: TRBD1 (5 bases). V lost 7 bases, J lost 6 bases, and 9 bases lay in between. CDR1 MNHEY and CDR2 SMNVEV come from the germline V gene (reference sequence). The CDR3 loop spans 11 amino acids. CDR3 bases: TGTGCCAGCATGGAGGGGCCTGAAGCTTTCTTT. It specifies CASMEGPEAFF.